This T cell receptor beta chain was recovered during a study of regulatory T cells in long-lasting Graves disease. In building TCR beta libraries, iRepertoire HTBI primers were used together with Arm-PCR of CDR3 regions. TCRdb itself ran the multiplex PCR reads through MiXCR, one entry per CDR3 protein. The sample shows some 250,000 distinct CDR3 sequences, roughly 18% of them seen only once. Specified time point: newly diagnosed GD, antithyroid drugs for less than 3 months. RNA from PBMCs was the source of the TCR library. Trimming took off 3 bases at V and 8 bases at J, with 10 bases between the two ends. The CDR3 is 12 amino acids. Germline CDR1 reads SGHTA; CDR2 reads FQGNSA. This clonotype was picked up many times. A further study also used this sample, focusing on T cells in Graves' hyperthyroidism and ophthalmopathy. That report notes: An absence of ophthalmopathy progression within 18 months meant stable Graves' hyperthyroidism. Blood samples included most of the expanded thyroid clonotypes exceeding 0.001. Before onset, ophthalmopathy was predicted by the model a median approximately 6.5 months earlier.

This receptor was identified in a woman aged 30 to 39 with Graves disease. The source material was peripheral blood mononuclear cells (PBMCs), sampled at new diagnosis, from a patient treated with antithyroid drugs. This chain joins TRBV7-2 and TRBJ1-1; D is unclear. The CDR3 is CASSFGQSEAFF. DNA of the CDR3: TGTGCCAGCAGCTTTGGGCAGAGCGAAGCTTTCTTT.